One sample yielded the 7 T cell receptor beta chains listed below, sequenced in a study of OX40 agonist ivuxolimab in advanced cancers. The assay was immunoSEQ multiplex PCR, and TCRdb's table has in-frame clones only and misses some. The sample yields more than 30,000 clones, around 87% seen once. This sample comprised CD4+ or CD8+ T cells sorted from blood, obtained in a trial of the OX40 agonist ivuxolimab. The receptors derive from an adult with an advanced solid tumor such as melanoma, head and neck, liver or kidney cancer.

V is TRBV7-2 and J is TRBJ2-5; D might be TRBD1 (6 bases). V dropped 6 bases and J dropped 5 bases, with 10 bases sitting between them. The CDR3 extends over 12 amino acids. Germline V gene sequence: CDR1 SGHTA, CDR2 FQGNSA. The CDR3 loop reads CASSPQGETQYF. The CDR3 coding sequence is TGTGCCAGCAGTCCCCAGGGGGAGACCCAGTACTTC.

By sample fraction, this clone is medium-sized. The V call is TRBV6-1, the J call TRBJ2-7, with D possibly being TRBD1 or TRBD2 (6 bases each). The germline CDR1 and CDR2 sequences are MNHNS and SASEGT. CDR3 length: 15 residues. With 11 bases removed from V and 5 bases from J, the gap between germline ends came to 25 bases. CDR3 nucleotides: TGTGCCTGCTACTCTAACAGGCCGGGGGCCAACGAGCAGTACTTC. Amino acid sequence: CACYSNRPGANEQYF.

The chain links TRBV6-4 to TRBJ2-2, with a possible D match to TRBD2 (5 bases). V lost 3 bases, J lost 4 bases, and 6 bases lay in between. The germline CDR1 and CDR2 sequences are MRHNA and SNTAGT. The CDR3 runs 13 residues. Here the CDR3 DNA reads TGTGCCAGCAGTGAGGGGAGCACCGGGGAGCTGTTTTTT. It is translated as CASSEGSTGELFF.

This rearrangement joins TRBV28 to TRBJ1-5; no reliable D call. The length of the CDR3 is 14 residues. Trimming stripped 5 bases from V and 0 bases from J, with 8 bases between. Per the germline V gene, CDR1 is MDHEN and CDR2 is SYDVKM. CDR3 sequence reads: CASSLIDSNQPQHF. The CDR3 nucleotides read TGTGCCAGCAGTCTGATAGATAGCAATCAGCCCCAGCATTTT. Looking up the rest from reference TRBV28 and TRBJ1-5 gives the full variable domain: DVKVTQSSRYLVKRTGEKVFLECVQDMDHENMFWYRQDPGLGLRLIYFSYDVKMKEKGDIPEGYSVSREKKERFSLILESASTNQTSMYLCASSLIDSNQPQHFGDGTRLSIL.

This clone was detected once. The chain couples TRBV19 to TRBJ2-1; D not resolved. Germline assignment: CDR1 LNHDA and CDR2 SQIVND (reference sequence). CDR3 length: 17 amino acids. V lost 2 bases, J lost 2 bases, and 16 bases lay in between. For the CDR3, the DNA is TGTGCCAGTAGTATATCGAAAGGGATCAACCCCTACAATGAGCAGTTCTTC. It encodes CASSISKGINPYNEQFF.

DNA for the CDR3: TGTGCCAGCAGTCTAGGGGTGACTGAAGCTTTCTTT. Translation: CASSLGVTEAFF. The chain carries TRBV6-6 and TRBJ1-1; a possible D gene is TRBD1 (5 bases). CDR1 is MNHNY and CDR2 is SVGAGI in the germline V gene (reference sequence). Trimming cost V 5 bases and J 5 bases, with 9 bases left between them. CDR3 length: 12 amino acids.

J is TRBJ2-5 and V is TRBV6-1; no clear D gene. Germline V lookup: CDR1 MNHNS, CDR2 SASEGT. The CDR3 consists of 14 residues. V dropped 4 bases and J dropped 2 bases, with 11 bases sitting between them. CDR3 nucleotide sequence: TGTGCCAGCAGTGGAAACACAATTCAAGAGACCCAGTACTTC. Encoded protein: CASSGNTIQETQYF.